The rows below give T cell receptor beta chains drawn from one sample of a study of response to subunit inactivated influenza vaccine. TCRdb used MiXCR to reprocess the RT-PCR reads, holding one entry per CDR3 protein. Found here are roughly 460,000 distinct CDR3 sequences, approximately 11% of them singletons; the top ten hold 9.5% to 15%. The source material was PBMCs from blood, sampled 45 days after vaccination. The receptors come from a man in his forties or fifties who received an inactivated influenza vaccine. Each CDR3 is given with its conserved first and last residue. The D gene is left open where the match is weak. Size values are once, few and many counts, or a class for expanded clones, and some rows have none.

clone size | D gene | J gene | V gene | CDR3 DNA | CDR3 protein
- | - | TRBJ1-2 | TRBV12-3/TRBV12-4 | TGTGCCAGCAGCCGGGCTGATCCTGACTATGGCTACACCTTC | CASSRADPDYGYTF
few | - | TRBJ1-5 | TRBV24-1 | TGTGCCACCAGCCCGGAAAGGGATCAGCCCCAGCATTTT | CATSPERDQPQHF
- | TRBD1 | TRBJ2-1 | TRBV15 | TGTGCCACCAGCAGACTCGGGACAGGGGCGTTGGGCGGAGGGGCATACAATGAGCAGTTCTTC | CATSRLGTGALGGGAYNEQFF
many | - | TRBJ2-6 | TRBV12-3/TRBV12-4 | TGTGCCAGCAAGTTTGCGGACTCTGGGGCCAACGTCCTGACTTTC | CASKFADSGANVLTF
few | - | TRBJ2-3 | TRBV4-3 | TGCGCCAGCAGCCAAGCTGTGGGGGGACCAGATACGCAGTATTTT | CASSQAVGGPDTQYF
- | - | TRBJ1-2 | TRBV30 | TGTGCCTGGAGCACCCCGGGCCTATACTATGGCTACACCTTC | CAWSTPGLYYGYTF
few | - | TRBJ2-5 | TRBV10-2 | TGCGCCAGCAGTAAGGGGGGGCCGGGGACCCAGTACTTC | CASSKGGPGTQYF
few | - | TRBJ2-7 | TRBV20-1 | TGCAGTGCTAGAGCCTCCGGGACATATACCCTCTACGAGCAGTACTTC | CSARASGTYTLYEQYF
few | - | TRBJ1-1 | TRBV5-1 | TGCGCCAGCAGCTGGGGGCCATCCCTGAACACTGAAGCTTTCTTT | CASSWGPSLNTEAFF
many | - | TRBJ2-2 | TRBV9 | TGTGCCAGCAGCTTCCGTGGAGCCGGGGAGCTGTTTTTT | CASSFRGAGELFF
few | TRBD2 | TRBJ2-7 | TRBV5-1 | TGCGCCAGCAGCATAACTAGCGGGCGCTCCTACGAGCAGTACTTC | CASSITSGRSYEQYF
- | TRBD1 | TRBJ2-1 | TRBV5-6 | TGTGCCAGCAGCCTACCAGGACAGGGGGGTATCGGTGAGCAGTTCTTC | CASSLPGQGGIGEQFF
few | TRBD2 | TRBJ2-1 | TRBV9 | TGTGCCAGCAGCGTATCGGGACTAGCCTACAATGAGCAGTTCTTC | CASSVSGLAYNEQFF
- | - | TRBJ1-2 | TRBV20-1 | TGCAGTGCTAGGGTGCAGGCCGGTGGCTACACCTTC | CSARVQAGGYTF
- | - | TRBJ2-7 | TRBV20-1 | TGCAGTGCTGGTAGCGGATACGAGCAGTACTTC | CSAGSGYEQYF
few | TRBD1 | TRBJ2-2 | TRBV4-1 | TGCGCCAGCAGCGAACGCGGACAGGGGCGAGGTACCGGGGAGCTGTTTTTT | CASSERGQGRGTGELFF
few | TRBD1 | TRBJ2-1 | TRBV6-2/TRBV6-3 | TGTGCCAGCATCCTAAGAGGGGTTATCAGGGACAGAAGGAAGCAAGAGTTCTTC | CASILRGVIRDRRKQEFF
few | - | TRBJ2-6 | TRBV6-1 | TGTGCCAGCTTAGGGTGGAGCTCTGGGGCCAACGTCCTGACTTTC | CASLGWSSGANVLTF
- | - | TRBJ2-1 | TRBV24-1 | TGTGCCACCAGTGAGTTCAATGAGCAGTTCTTC | CATSEFNEQFF
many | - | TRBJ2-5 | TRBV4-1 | TGCGCCAGCAGCCAAGTGCCGGGTCAAGAGACCCAGTACTTC | CASSQVPGQETQYF
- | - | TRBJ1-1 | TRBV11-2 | TGTGCCAGCAGCCCCGGGAATTCTGAAGCTTTCTTT | CASSPGNSEAFF
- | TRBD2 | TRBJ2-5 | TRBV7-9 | TGTGCCAGCAGCTTAGCGGGGGGACTACCAGAGACCCAGTACTTC | CASSLAGGLPETQYF
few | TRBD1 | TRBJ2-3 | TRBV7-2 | TGTGCCAGCACCCTGACAGGGTACGCAGATACGCAGTATTTT | CASTLTGYADTQYF
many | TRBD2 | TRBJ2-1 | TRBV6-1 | TGTGCCAGCAGCCCGGGACTACCTTTTGAGCAGTTCTTC | CASSPGLPFEQFF
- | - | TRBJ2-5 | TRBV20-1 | TGCAGTGCGGGGCAACTAAACCAAGAGACCCAGTACTTC | CSAGQLNQETQYF
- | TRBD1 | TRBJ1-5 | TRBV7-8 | TGTGCCAGCAGCTTATCCCTACGACAGGGGCCCAATCAGCCCCAGCATTTT | CASSLSLRQGPNQPQHF
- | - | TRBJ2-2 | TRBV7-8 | TGTGCCAGCAGCTTAGATCGGGTGTTCTCCGGGGAGCTGTTTTTT | CASSLDRVFSGELFF
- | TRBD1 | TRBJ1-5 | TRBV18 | TGTGCCAGCTCACTTAGGGACAGTTTTGGCAATCAGCCCCAGCATTTT | CASSLRDSFGNQPQHF
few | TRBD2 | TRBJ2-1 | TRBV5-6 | TGTGCCAACAGCTTGATACTAGCGGGCCTCCCTAATGAGCAGTTCTTC | CANSLILAGLPNEQFF
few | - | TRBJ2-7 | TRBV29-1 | TGCAGCGTTGCCGCTGACCATTACGAGCAGTACTTC | CSVAADHYEQYF
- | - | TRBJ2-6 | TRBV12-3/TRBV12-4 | TGTGCCAGCAGAGGGCAGGGCCTCTCTGGGGCCAACGTCCTGACTTTC | CASRGQGLSGANVLTF
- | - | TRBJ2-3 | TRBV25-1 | TGTGCCAGCAGGGGAGATACGCAGTATTTT | CASRGDTQYF
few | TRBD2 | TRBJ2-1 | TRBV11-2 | TGTGCCAGCAGCCGGACCGGGACTAGCGGGGTTTTGTCCTACAATGAGCAGTTCTTC | CASSRTGTSGVLSYNEQFF
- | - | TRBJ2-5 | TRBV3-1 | TGTGCCAGCAGCCAAGGAGTGTCAGGGCTGGCCCAGTACTTC | CASSQGVSGLAQYF
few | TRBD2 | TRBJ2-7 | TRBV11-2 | TGTGCCAGCAGCTTAGTAAAGAGGACTAGCGGGAGCGCTTACGAGCAGTACTTC | CASSLVKRTSGSAYEQYF
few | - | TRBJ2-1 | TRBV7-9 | TGTGCCAGCAGCTCGCTCACGTACACATCCTACAATGAGCAGTTCTTC | CASSSLTYTSYNEQFF
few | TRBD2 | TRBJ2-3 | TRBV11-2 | TGTGCCAGCAGCCGCTCCAGGGGGGCGGGAGGGCCTCAACCCCGTCTAGATACGCAGTATTTT | CASSRSRGAGGPQPRLDTQYF
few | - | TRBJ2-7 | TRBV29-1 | TGCAGCGTTGGAGGGGATCGGGGTCGGGGCGAGCAGTACTTC | CSVGGDRGRGEQYF
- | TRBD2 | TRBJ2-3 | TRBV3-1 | TGTGCCAGCAGCCAAGCTAGCGGCAGCACAGATACGCAGTATTTT | CASSQASGSTDTQYF